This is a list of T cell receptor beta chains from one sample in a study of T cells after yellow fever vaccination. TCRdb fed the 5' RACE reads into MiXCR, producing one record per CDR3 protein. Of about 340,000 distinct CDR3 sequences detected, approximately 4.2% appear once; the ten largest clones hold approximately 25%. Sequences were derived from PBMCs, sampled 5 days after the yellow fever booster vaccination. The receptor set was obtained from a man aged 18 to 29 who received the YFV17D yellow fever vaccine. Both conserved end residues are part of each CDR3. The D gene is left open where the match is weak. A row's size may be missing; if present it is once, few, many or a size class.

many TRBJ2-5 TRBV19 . CASSTLAGEETQYF TGTGCCAGTAGTACCCTGGCAGGGGAAGAGACCCAGTACTTC
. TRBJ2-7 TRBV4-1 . CASSTRRDWGNEQYF TGCGCCAGCAGCACTCGACGGGACTGGGGAAACGAGCAGTACTTC
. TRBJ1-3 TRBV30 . CAWRNGNTIYF TGTGCCTGGAGGAATGGAAACACCATATATTTT
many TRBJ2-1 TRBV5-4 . CASSLAGPSSYNEQFF TGTGCCAGCAGCTTGGCCGGTCCCAGCTCCTACAATGAGCAGTTCTTC
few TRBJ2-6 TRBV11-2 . CAGTISGANVLTF TGTGCCGGCACCATTTCTGGGGCCAACGTCCTGACTTTC
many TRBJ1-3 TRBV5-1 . CASSSGHAGNTIYF TGCGCCAGCAGCTCGGGACATGCGGGGAACACCATATATTTT
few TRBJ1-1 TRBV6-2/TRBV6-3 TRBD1 CASRLSETGITEAFF TGTGCCAGCAGACTATCGGAGACAGGGATCACTGAAGCTTTCTTT
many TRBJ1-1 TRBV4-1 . CASSQGPSEGAFF TGCGCCAGCAGCCAAGGGCCCTCCGAGGGCGCTTTCTTT
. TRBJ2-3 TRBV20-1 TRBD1 CSAFDADRGGTDTQYF TGCAGTGCGTTCGACGCCGACAGGGGGGGCACAGATACGCAGTATTTT
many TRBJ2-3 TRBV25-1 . CASRSVGIDTQYF TGTGCCAGCAGATCTGTTGGTATAGATACGCAGTATTTT
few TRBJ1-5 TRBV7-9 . CASSKQGSNQPQHF TGTGCCAGCAGCAAACAGGGAAGCAATCAGCCCCAGCATTTT
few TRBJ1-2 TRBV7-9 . CASSPDTFNYGYTF TGTGCCAGCAGCCCGGACACCTTTAACTATGGCTACACCTTC
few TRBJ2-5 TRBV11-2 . CASSLVWETQYF TGTGCCAGCAGCTTAGTTTGGGAGACCCAGTACTTC
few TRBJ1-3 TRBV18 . CASSPPGSSGNTIYF TGTGCCAGCTCGCCGCCGGGTAGCTCTGGAAACACCATATATTTT
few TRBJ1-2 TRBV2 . CASSETGRGYTF TGTGCCAGCAGTGAAACAGGGCGTGGCTACACCTTC
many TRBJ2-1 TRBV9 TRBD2 CASSVGNSGTPGEQFF TGTGCCAGCAGCGTAGGAAATAGCGGGACCCCAGGTGAGCAGTTCTTC
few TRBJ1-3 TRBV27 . CASSPVQASGNTIYF TGTGCCAGCAGTCCCGTACAGGCCTCTGGAAACACCATATATTTT
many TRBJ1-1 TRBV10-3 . CAISETKNTEAFF TGTGCCATCAGTGAGACTAAGAACACTGAAGCTTTCTTT
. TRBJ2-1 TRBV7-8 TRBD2 CASSLAGGFDNEQFF TGTGCCAGTTCTTTAGCGGGGGGTTTCGACAATGAGCAGTTCTTC
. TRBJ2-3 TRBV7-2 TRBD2 CASSLTALAGFTDTQYF TGTGCCAGCAGCTTAACCGCACTAGCGGGGTTTACAGATACGCAGTATTTT
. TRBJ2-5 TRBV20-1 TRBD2 CSATPSGKETQYF TGCAGTGCTACCCCTAGCGGGAAGGAGACCCAGTACTTC
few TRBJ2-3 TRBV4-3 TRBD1 CASSQAVPGGADTQYF TGCGCCAGCAGCCAAGCCGTCCCAGGGGGCGCAGATACGCAGTATTTT
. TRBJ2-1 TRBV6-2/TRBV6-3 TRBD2 CASRSGGGDNEQFF TGTGCCAGCAGAAGCGGGGGGGGAGACAATGAGCAGTTCTTC
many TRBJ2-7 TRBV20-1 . CSARAASSYEQYF TGCAGTGCTAGAGCCGCGAGCTCCTACGAGCAGTACTTC
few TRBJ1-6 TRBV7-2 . CASSLDRESPLHF TGTGCCAGCAGCTTAGACCGGGAATCACCCCTCCACTTT
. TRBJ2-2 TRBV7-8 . CASSGRQGGSLGELFF TGTGCCAGCAGCGGCAGACAGGGAGGGAGCCTCGGGGAGCTGTTTTTT
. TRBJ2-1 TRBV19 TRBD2 CASSIGREGVGEQFF TGTGCCAGTAGTATCGGCAGGGAGGGTGTGGGTGAGCAGTTCTTC
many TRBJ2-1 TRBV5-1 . CASSSGDRSYNEQFF TGCGCCAGCAGCTCCGGGGACCGCTCCTACAATGAGCAGTTCTTC
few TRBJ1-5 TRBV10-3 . CAITASNNQPQHF TGTGCCATCACCGCCAGTAACAATCAGCCCCAGCATTTT
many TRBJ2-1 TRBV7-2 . CASSLAGLRGNEQFF TGTGCCAGCAGTTTAGCCGGACTCAGGGGCAATGAGCAGTTCTTC
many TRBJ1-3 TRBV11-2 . CASSFGFSGNTIYF TGTGCCAGCAGCTTTGGCTTCTCTGGAAACACCATATATTTT
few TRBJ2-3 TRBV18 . CASSPTNPTSTDTQYF TGTGCCAGCTCACCGACCAATCCCACTAGCACAGATACGCAGTATTTT
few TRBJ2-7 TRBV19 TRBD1 CASSTQGYEQYF TGTGCCAGTAGTACACAGGGGTACGAGCAGTACTTC
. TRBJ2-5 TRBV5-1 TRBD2 CASSVGLVTIKETQYF TGCGCCAGCAGCGTAGGACTAGTAACGATAAAAGAGACCCAGTACTTC
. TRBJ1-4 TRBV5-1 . CASSLNWANEKLFF TGCGCCAGCAGCTTGAACTGGGCTAATGAAAAACTGTTTTTT
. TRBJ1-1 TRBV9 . CASSDLGGMNTEAFF TGTGCCAGCAGCGATCTAGGGGGGATGAACACTGAAGCTTTCTTT
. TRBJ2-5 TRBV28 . CAGGGPRWETQYF TGTGCCGGCGGAGGACCCCGGTGGGAGACCCAGTACTTC
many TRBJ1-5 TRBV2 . CASRADSRSNQPQHF TGTGCCAGCAGAGCGGACAGCCGTAGCAATCAGCCCCAGCATTTT
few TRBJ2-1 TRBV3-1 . CASSQGTLNEQFF TGTGCCAGCAGCCAAGGAACCCTGAATGAGCAGTTCTTC
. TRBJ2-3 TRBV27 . CASSLPGAGTDTQYF TGTGCCAGCAGTTTACCGGGGGCTGGCACAGATACGCAGTATTTT
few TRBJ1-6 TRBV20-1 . CSARGRGRWYSPLHF TGCAGTGCTAGAGGCAGGGGACGGTGGTATTCACCCCTCCACTTT
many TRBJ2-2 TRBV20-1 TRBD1 CSATFRDRGWNTGELFF TGCAGTGCTACCTTCCGGGACAGGGGGTGGAACACCGGGGAGCTGTTTTTT
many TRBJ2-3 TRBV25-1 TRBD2 CASSSGVSSTDTQYF TGTGCCAGCTCTAGCGGGGTGTCTAGCACAGATACGCAGTATTTT
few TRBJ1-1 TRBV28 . CASSLLIEGGPGAFF TGTGCCAGCAGTTTATTGATTGAAGGGGGGCCTGGAGCTTTCTTT
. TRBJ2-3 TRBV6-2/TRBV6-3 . CASSQRDTQYF TGTGCCAGCAGTCAGCGGGATACGCAGTATTTT
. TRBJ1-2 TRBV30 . CAWKDKMTLGYTF TGTGCCTGGAAAGACAAAATGACACTTGGCTACACCTTC
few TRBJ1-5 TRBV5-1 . CASSLYQPQHF TGCGCCAGCAGCCTCTATCAGCCCCAGCATTTT
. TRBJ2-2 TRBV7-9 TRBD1 CATADVPGTGPNTGELFF TGTGCCACCGCAGACGTTCCCGGGACAGGGCCAAACACCGGGGAGCTGTTTTTT